What follows is one T cell receptor beta chain and its context. Its antigen is currently unknown. This sample was taken from a study of cytomegalovirus exposure and HLA in healthy donors. Study-wide context: Unique TCRs numbering around 85 million, obtained from HLA-typed donors, made up an early data release. Whole-study findings and limits: The study designated 150 or so TCR beta chains cytomegalovirus-associated. Across donors, most TCRs were seen rarely, yet some public ones were widespread. Presence/absence analyses assumed roughly uniform sequencing depth across donors.

The PCR was carried out with 60 Vbeta primers and 13 Jbeta primers. Assay used: immunoSEQ multiplex PCR; TCRdb lists only in-frame clones, some missing. The table includes about 140,000 clones, over 65% detected once. CDR3 length: 16 amino acids. The V and J genes are TRBV21-1 and TRBJ1-4; the D call TRBD1 from the table was never checked on the DNA. TRBV21-1 is described as a pseudogene. What was sequenced was PBMCs. This TCR was recovered from a female donor in good health and CMV-seronegative. CDR3 residues: CASSYPDRATNEKLFF. In nucleotides, the CDR3 is TGTGCCAGCAGCTACCCGGACAGGGCGACTAATGAAAAACTGTTTTTT.